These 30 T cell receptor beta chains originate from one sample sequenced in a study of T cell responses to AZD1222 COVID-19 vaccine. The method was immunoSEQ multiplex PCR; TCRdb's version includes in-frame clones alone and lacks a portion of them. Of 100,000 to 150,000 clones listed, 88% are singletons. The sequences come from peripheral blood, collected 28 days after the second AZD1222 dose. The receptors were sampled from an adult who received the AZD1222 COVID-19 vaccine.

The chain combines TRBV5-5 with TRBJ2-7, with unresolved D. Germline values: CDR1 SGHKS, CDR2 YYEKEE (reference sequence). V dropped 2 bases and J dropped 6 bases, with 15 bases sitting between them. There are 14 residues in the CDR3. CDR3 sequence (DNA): TGTGCCAGCAGCTTCGATCACAACCGGCTCGAGCAGTACTTC. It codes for CASSFDHNRLEQYF.

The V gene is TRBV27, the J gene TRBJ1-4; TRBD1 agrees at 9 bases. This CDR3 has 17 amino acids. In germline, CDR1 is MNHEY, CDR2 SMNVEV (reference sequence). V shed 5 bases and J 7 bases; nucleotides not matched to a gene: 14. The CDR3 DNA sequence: TGTGCCAGCAGTAACAGGGGGCACAGAACCCCGGGTGAAAAACTGTTTTTT. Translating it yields CASSNRGHRTPGEKLFF. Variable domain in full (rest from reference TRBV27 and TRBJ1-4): EAQVTQNPRYLITVTGKKLTVTCSQNMNHEYMSWYRQDPGLGLRQIYYSMNVEVTDKGDVPEGYKVSRKEKRNFPLILESPSPNQTSLYFCASSNRGHRTPGEKLFFGSGTQLSVL.

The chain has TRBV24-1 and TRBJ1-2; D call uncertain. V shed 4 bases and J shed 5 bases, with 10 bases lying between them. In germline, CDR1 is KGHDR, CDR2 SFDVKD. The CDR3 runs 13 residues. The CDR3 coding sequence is TGTGCCACCAGTGAACGGACCGGGTATGGCTACACCTTC. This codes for CATSERTGYGYTF.

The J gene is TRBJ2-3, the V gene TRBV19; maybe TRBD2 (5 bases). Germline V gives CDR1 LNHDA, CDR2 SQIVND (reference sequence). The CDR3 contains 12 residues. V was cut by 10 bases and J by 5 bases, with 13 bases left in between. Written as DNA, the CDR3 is TGTGCCACTTCGGTCCGGGGAGATACGCAGTATTTT. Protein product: CATSVRGDTQYF.

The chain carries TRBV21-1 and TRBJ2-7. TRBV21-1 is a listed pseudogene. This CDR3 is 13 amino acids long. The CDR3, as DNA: TGTGCCAGCAGCCTTTGCACAAGGTACGAGCAGTACTTC. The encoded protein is CASSLCTRYEQYF.

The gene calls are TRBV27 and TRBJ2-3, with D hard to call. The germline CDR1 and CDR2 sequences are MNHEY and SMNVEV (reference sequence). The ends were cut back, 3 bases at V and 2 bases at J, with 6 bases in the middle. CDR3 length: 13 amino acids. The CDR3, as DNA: TGTGCCAGCAGTTTCCGGGTCACAGATACGCAGTATTTT. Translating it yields CASSFRVTDTQYF.

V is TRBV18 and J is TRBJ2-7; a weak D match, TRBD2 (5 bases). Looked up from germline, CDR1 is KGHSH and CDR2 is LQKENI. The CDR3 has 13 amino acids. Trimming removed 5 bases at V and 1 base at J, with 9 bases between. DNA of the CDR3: TGTGCCAGCTCAACCGGGATTTCCTACGAGCAGTACTTC. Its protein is CASSTGISYEQYF.

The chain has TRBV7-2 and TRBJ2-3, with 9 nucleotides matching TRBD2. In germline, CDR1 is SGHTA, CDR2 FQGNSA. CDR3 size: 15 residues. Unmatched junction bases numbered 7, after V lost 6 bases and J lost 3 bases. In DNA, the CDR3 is TGTGCCAGCAGTCCCCGGCGGGGGGGTACAGATACGCAGTATTTT. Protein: CASSPRRGGTDTQYF.

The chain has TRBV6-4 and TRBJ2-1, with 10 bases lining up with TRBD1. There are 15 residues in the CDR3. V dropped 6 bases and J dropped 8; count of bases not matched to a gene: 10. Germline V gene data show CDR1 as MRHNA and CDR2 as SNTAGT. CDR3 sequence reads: CASSAPGQGKDEQFF. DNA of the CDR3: TGTGCCAGCAGCGCGCCGGGACAGGGGAAGGATGAGCAGTTCTTC.

The CDR3 here is CSVAGLPWGEKLFF. The CDR3 nucleotides read TGCAGCGTCGCGGGACTCCCCTGGGGTGAAAAACTGTTTTTT. The rearrangement joins TRBV29-1 to TRBJ1-4; maybe TRBD1 (5 bases). Germline CDR1 reads SQVTM; CDR2 reads ANQGSEA. The CDR3 runs to 14 residues. With 6 bases removed from V and 7 bases from J, the gap between germline ends came to 18 bases.

In DNA form, the CDR3 reads TGTGCCAGCAGCTTAGACGTGACAGGGGGCTGGGAGAATCAGCCCCAGCATTTT. It is translated as CASSLDVTGGWENQPQHF. The chain couples TRBV7-6 to TRBJ1-5; TRBD1 matches at 10 bases. Germline assignment: CDR1 SGHVS and CDR2 FNYEAQ. The CDR3 is made up of 18 amino acids. V lost 1 base, J lost 4 bases, and 10 bases stayed unmatched. The variable domain in full, completed from reference TRBV7-6 and TRBJ1-5, reads GAGVSQSPRYKVTKRGQDVALRCDPISGHVSLYWYRQALGQGPEFLTYFNYEAQQDKSGLPNDRFSAERPEGSISTLTIQRTEQRDSAMYRCASSLDVTGGWENQPQHFGDGTRLSIL.

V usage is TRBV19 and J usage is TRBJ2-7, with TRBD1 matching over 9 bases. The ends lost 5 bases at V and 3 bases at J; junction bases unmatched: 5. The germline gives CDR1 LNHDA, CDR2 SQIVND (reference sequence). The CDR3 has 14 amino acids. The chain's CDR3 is CASSPGDRVYEQYF. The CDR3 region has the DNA TGTGCCAGTAGTCCTGGGGACAGGGTCTACGAGCAGTACTTC.

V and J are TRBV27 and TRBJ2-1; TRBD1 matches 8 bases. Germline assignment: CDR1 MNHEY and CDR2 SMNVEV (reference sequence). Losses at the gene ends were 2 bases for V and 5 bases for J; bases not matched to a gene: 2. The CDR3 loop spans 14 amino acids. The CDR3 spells CASSLEDRDNEQFF. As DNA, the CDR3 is TGTGCCAGCAGTTTAGAGGACAGGGACAATGAGCAGTTCTTC.

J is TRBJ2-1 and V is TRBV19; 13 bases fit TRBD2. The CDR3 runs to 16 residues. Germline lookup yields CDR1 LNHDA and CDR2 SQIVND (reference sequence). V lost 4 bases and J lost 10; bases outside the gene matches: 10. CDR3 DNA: TGTGCCAGTAGTACCCTACTAGCGGGGGGGCCCCGGGAGCAGTTCTTC. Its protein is CASSTLLAGGPREQFF.

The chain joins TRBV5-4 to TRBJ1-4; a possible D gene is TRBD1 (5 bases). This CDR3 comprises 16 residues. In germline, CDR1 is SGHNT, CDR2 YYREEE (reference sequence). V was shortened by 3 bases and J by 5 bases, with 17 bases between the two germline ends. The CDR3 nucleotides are TGTGCCAGCAGCTCCCGTAATGGGGGATTAAATGAAAAACTGTTTTTT. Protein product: CASSSRNGGLNEKLFF.

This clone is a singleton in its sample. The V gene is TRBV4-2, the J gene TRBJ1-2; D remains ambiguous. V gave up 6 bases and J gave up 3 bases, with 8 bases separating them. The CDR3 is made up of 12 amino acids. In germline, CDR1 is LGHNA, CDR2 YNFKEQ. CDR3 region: CASSGGDYGYTF. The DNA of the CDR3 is TGTGCCAGCAGTGGCGGGGACTATGGCTACACCTTC.

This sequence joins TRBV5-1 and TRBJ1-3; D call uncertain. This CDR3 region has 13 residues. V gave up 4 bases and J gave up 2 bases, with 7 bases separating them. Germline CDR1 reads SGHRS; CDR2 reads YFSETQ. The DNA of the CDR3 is TGCGCCAGCAGCCCGGGGACTGGAAACACCATATATTTT. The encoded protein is CASSPGTGNTIYF.

Here the CDR3 DNA reads TGTGCTACGCGAGCGGGAGGTTCCGCTCTTTACAATGAGCAGTTCTTC. Protein: CATRAGGSALYNEQFF. V is TRBV27 and J is TRBJ2-1, with 9 nucleotides matching TRBD2. Germline lookup yields CDR1 MNHEY and CDR2 SMNVEV (reference sequence). CDR3 length: 16 residues.

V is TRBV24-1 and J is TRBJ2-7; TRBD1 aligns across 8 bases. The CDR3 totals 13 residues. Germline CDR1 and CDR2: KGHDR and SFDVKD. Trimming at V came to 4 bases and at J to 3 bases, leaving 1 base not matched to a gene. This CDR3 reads CATSDGTGYEQYF. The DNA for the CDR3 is TGTGCCACCAGTGACGGGACAGGCTACGAGCAGTACTTC.

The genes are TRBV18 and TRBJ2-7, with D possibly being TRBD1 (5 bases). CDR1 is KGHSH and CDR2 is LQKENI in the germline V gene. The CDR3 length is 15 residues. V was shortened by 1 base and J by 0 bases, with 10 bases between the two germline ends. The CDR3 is CASSPQRQSSYEQYF. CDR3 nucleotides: TGTGCCAGCTCACCACAGCGACAGAGCTCCTACGAGCAGTACTTC.

The CDR3 loop reads CASSSLVAGGDGELFF. The CDR3 region has the DNA TGTGCCAGCAGCTCCCTCGTGGCGGGAGGCGACGGGGAGCTGTTTTTT. This chain connects TRBV7-6 to TRBJ2-2; the match to TRBD2 covers 8 bases. V lost 4 bases and J lost 7; bases outside the gene matches: 11. The germline V gene encodes CDR1 SGHVS and CDR2 FNYEAQ. This CDR3 has 16 residues.

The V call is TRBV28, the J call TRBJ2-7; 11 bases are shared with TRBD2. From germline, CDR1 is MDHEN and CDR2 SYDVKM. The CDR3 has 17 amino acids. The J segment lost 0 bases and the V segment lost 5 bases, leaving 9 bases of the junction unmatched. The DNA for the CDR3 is TGTGCCAGCAGTGTACTAGCGGGGGCCCCTGGCTCCTACGAGCAGTACTTC. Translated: CASSVLAGAPGSYEQYF. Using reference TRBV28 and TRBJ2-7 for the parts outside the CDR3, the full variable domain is DVKVTQSSRYLVKRTGEKVFLECVQDMDHENMFWYRQDPGLGLRLIYFSYDVKMKEKGDIPEGYSVSREKKERFSLILESASTNQTSMYLCASSVLAGAPGSYEQYFGPGTRLTVT.

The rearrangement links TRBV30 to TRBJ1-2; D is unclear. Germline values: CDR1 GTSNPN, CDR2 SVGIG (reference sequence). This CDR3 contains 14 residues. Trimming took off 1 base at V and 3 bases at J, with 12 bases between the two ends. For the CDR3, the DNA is TGTGCCTGGAGTGGACCCTCCTCTGACTATGGCTACACCTTC. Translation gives CAWSGPSSDYGYTF.

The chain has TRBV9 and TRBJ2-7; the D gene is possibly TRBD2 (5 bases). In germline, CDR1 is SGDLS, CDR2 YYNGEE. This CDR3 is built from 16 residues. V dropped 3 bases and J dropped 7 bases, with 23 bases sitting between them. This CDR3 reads CASSAQLEVTLGEQYF. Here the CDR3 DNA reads TGTGCCAGCAGCGCACAATTGGAGGTGACCCTTGGGGAGCAGTACTTC.

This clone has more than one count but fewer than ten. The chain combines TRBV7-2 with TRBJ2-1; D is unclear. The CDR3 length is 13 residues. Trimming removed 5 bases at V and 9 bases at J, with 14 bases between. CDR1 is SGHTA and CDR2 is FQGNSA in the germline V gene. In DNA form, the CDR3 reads TGTGCCAGCAGCCCGCTCCAGGTTAGTGAGCAGTTCTTC. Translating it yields CASSPLQVSEQFF.

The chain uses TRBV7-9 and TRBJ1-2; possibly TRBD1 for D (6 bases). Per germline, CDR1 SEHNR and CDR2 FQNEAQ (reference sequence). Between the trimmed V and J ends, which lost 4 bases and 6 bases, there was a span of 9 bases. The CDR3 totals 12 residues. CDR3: CASSWTEDGYTF. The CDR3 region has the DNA TGTGCCAGCAGCTGGACAGAGGATGGCTACACCTTC. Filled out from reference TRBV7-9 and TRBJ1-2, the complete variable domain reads DTGVSQNPRHKITKRGQNVTFRCDPISEHNRLYWYRQTLGQGPEFLTYFQNEAQLEKSRLLSDRFSAERPKGSFSTLEIQRTEQGDSAMYLCASSWTEDGYTFGSGTRLTVV.

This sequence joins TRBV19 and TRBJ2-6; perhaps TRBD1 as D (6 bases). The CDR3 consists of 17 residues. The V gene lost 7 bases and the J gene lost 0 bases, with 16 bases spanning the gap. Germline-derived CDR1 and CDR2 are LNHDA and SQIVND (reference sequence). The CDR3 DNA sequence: TGTGCCAGTACCGACCCGGGACATCGCTCTGGGGCCAACGTCCTGACTTTC. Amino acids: CASTDPGHRSGANVLTF.

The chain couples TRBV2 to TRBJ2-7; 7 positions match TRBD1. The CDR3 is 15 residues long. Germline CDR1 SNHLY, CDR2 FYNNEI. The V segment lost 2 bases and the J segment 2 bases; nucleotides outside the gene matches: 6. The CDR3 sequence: CASSEIGQGAYEQYF. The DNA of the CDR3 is TGTGCCAGCAGTGAAATCGGGCAGGGGGCCTACGAGCAGTACTTC.

The CDR3 region is CATSLGSAHNTEAFF. As DNA, the CDR3 is TGTGCCACCAGTTTAGGGTCAGCACATAACACTGAAGCTTTCTTT. V usage is TRBV24-1 and J usage is TRBJ1-1; D not certain. The germline V gene encodes CDR1 KGHDR and CDR2 SFDVKD. This CDR3 has 15 amino acids. Trimming took 6 bases from V and 2 from J, leaving 15 bases between them.

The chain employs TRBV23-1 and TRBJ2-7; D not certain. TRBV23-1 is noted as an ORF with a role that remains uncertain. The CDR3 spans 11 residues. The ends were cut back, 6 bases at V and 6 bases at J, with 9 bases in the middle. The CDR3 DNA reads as TGCGCCAGCAGGGTGGACGTCGAGCAGTACTTC. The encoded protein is CASRVDVEQYF.